The 13 T cell receptor beta chains given below trace back to one sample, sequenced in a study of tumor-infiltrating lymphocytes in primary liver carcinoma. Unsorted bulk tissue of roughly 20-34 mg yielded co-extracted RNA and DNA. The input was 450 to 500 ng total RNA; TCR beta cDNA was made from it with a constant-region primer. Each TCR beta library was derived from three nested multiplex PCR rounds that employed slightly modified ARM-PCR. For about 11 cycles apiece, the opening two PCR rounds ran with TRBV1-TRBV30 forward primers and a C-beta reverse primer. One entry per CDR3 protein results from TCRdb running MiXCR on the multiplex PCR reads. The table shows approximately 80,000 distinct CDR3 sequences, with approximately 62% occurring only once. Material: tumor-adjacent normal liver tissue. The source of these receptors is a man in his forties or fifties with primary liver carcinoma and hepatitis B virus infection.

DNA of the CDR3: TGTGCCAGCAGCTTAGCGAGGCTAGCCCTGGTAAGACAAGAGACCCAGTACTTC. Protein product: CASSLARLALVRQETQYF. This sequence joins TRBV11-2 and TRBJ2-5, with D possibly matching TRBD2 (5 bases). The V and J ends lost 1 base and 2 bases respectively, with 20 bases between them. Germline loops: CDR1 SGHAT, CDR2 FQNNGV. CDR3 length equals 18 residues.

On this clonotype: The CDR3 end shows no conserved phenylalanine or tryptophan, and so a read error is likely. The chain is built from TRBV29-1 and TRBJ2-5; 10 bases align to TRBD2. Germline assignment: CDR1 SQVTM and CDR2 ANQGSEA. V shed 3 bases and J 7 bases; nucleotides not matched to a gene: 8. The CDR3 consists of 14 residues. CDR3 DNA: TGCAGCGTTGAGCCTAGCGGGAGTACAGGGACCCAGTACTCC. Amino acid sequence: CSVEPSGSTGTQYS.

This sequence joins TRBV28 and TRBJ2-7; TRBD2 agrees at 10 bases. The ends lost 7 bases at V and 0 bases at J; junction bases unmatched: 18. CDR1 MDHEN and CDR2 SYDVKM come from the germline V gene. This CDR3 has 19 amino acids. The chain's CDR3 is CASNFLGPAGGRISYEQYF. CDR3 DNA sequence: TGTGCCAGCAATTTTTTAGGACCAGCGGGAGGGCGAATCTCCTACGAGCAGTACTTC. The full variable domain, completed using reference TRBV28 and TRBJ2-7, is DVKVTQSSRYLVKRTGEKVFLECVQDMDHENMFWYRQDPGLGLRLIYFSYDVKMKEKGDIPEGYSVSREKKERFSLILESASTNQTSMYLCASNFLGPAGGRISYEQYFGPGTRLTVT.

V and J are TRBV20-1 and TRBJ1-1; maybe TRBD1 (5 bases). The germline V and J ends were trimmed by 6 bases and 0 bases, with 14 bases remaining between them. The CDR3 is 14 residues long. Germline-derived CDR1 and CDR2 are DFQATT and SNEGSKA (reference sequence). CDR3 protein: CSAPLRGMNTEAFF. CDR3 bases: TGCAGTGCCCCATTGCGGGGGATGAACACTGAAGCTTTCTTT.

As concerns this clonotype: At one of its ends the junction is not consistent with the germline gene, which may arise from a read error. This chain connects TRBV29-1 to TRBJ2-3; 12 positions match TRBD2. This CDR3 is built from 14 residues. Germline CDR1 SQVTM, CDR2 ANQGSEA. CDR3 sequence (DNA): TGCAGCGTCGGACTAGCGGGATTGACAGATACGCAGTGTTTT. Translation gives CSVGLAGLTDTQCF.

Of note for this clonotype: A much larger clonotype is one base distant, so this may be a read error. A read error is likely, as this CDR3 ends without the conserved phenylalanine or tryptophan. The V call is TRBV28, the J call TRBJ2-4; D is unclear. The CDR3 covers 11 residues. Germline CDR1 is MDHEN and CDR2 is SYDVKM. Between the trimmed V and J ends, which lost 4 bases and 10 bases, there was a span of 8 bases. The CDR3 DNA reads TGTGCCAGCAGTTCGGTACTTATTCAGTACTCC. Protein product: CASSSVLIQYS.

To note about this clonotype: The conserved closing phenylalanine or tryptophan is absent in this CDR3, likely reflecting a read error. The V gene is TRBV4-2, the J gene TRBJ2-7, with D possibly being TRBD2 (5 bases). Looked up from germline, CDR1 is LGHNA and CDR2 is YNFKEQ. This CDR3 spans 15 amino acids. The CDR3 sequence is CVSSQALGSSYEQYL. In DNA form, the CDR3 reads TGTGTCAGCAGCCAAGCTCTTGGGAGCTCCTACGAACAGTACTTA.

Concerning this clonotype: Compared with germline, one end of the junction differs, possibly owing to a read error. V usage is TRBV4-1 and J usage is TRBJ2-1; no clear D. CDR1 is MGHRA, CDR2 YSYEKL, per germline. The CDR3 sequence is 13 residues long. The CDR3 DNA sequence: TGTGCCAGCAGCCAAGCGACGGCCTACGGGCAGTTCTTC. Its protein is CASSQATAYGQFF.

This clonotype was counted a few times. This sequence may be a read error, since a much larger clone differs from it by one base. J is TRBJ2-7 and V is TRBV28; 8 nucleotides agree with TRBD2. The V segment lost 6 bases and the J segment 3 bases; nucleotides outside the gene matches: 7. The V gene's germline CDR1 is MDHEN and CDR2 SYDVKM. The CDR3 spans 14 residues. CDR3 residues: CASSRPAGDYEQYF. In nucleotides, the CDR3 is TGTGCCAGCAGCCGACCAGCGGGAGACTACGAGCAGTACTTC.

This clonotype came up many times. The CDR3 reads CASSLGETASTGYTF. The DNA of the CDR3 is TGTGCCAGCAGCTTAGGAGAGACAGCGTCCACTGGCTACACCTTC. This chain joins TRBV5-4 and TRBJ1-2; D possibly corresponds to TRBD1 (5 bases). Germline CDR1 SGHNT, CDR2 YYREEE (reference sequence). The V and J ends lost 2 bases and 7 bases respectively, with 18 bases between them. The CDR3 is 15 residues long.

This chain joins TRBV13 and TRBJ2-5, with D perhaps TRBD2 (5 bases). Looked up from germline, CDR1 is PRHDT and CDR2 is FYEKMQ (reference sequence). V was cut by 7 bases and J by 7 bases, with 10 bases left in between. This CDR3 is built from 11 residues. CDR3 DNA sequence: TGTGCCAGCAACTCGGCGGGGACCCAGTACTTC. Residues: CASNSAGTQYF.

Details on this clonotype: This may come from a read error, since a much larger clone is one base off. The chain is built from TRBV28 and TRBJ1-6, with D maybe TRBD1 (5 bases). Germline V lookup: CDR1 MDHEN, CDR2 SYDVKM. This CDR3 contains 12 residues. The DNA of the CDR3 is TGTACCAGCAGGGACGGGAATTCACCCCTCCACTTT. This codes for CTSRDGNSPLHF.

Of note for this clonotype: The junction differs from germline at one of its ends, possibly a read error. V gene TRBV29-1 combines with J gene TRBJ2-1; no reliable D call. The CDR3 consists of 12 residues. The germline V gene has CDR1 SQVTM and CDR2 ANQGSEA. In DNA form, the CDR3 reads TGCGGCGTTGTCGGCCTAGTCAATGAACAATTCTTC. Translated, it gives CGVVGLVNEQFF.